The rows below give T cell receptor beta chains drawn from one sample of a study of monozygotic twins with inflammatory bowel disease. TCRdb reprocessed the 5' RACE reads and reports one entry per CDR3 protein, with no DNA. The sample totals fewer than 350,000 distinct CDR3 sequences. The specimen sequenced was blood. Receptors were obtained from a human donor with ulcerative colitis or Crohn's disease, or a healthy co-twin of an affected twin (not recorded which). Each CDR3 is given with its conserved first and last residue.

TRBV7-6	TRBJ2-1	CASSPPRVGLHNEQFF
TRBV20-1	TRBJ1-4	CSALRRGLVNEKLFF
TRBV6-5	TRBJ2-7	CASTAGPYEQYF
TRBV28	TRBJ2-5	CASSLGTGTSGRLTTQYF
TRBV5-4	TRBJ1-2	CASSLRDSPLRGYTF
TRBV5-4	TRBJ2-4	CASSSWGGGNIQYF
TRBV5-4	TRBJ2-2	CASSGAGANLSPGELFF
TRBV15	TRBJ2-7	CATSRDPGGSYEQYF
TRBV18	TRBJ2-1	CASSPTTPAGINEQFF
TRBV15	TRBJ2-3	CATSRSPPDTQYF
TRBV5-8	TRBJ1-6	CASSLSRGSNSPLHF
TRBV12-3/TRBV12-4	TRBJ2-1	CASSLLAGGSEQFF
TRBV24-1	TRBJ2-3	CATSDLSSPFDTQYF
TRBV14	TRBJ1-1	CASSQVKTANTEAFF
TRBV6-5	TRBJ1-1	CASSPGTVVFF
TRBV20-1	TRBJ1-6	CSARTGGTNSPLHF
TRBV5-1	TRBJ2-7	CASSATGSSYEQYF
TRBV5-1	TRBJ2-3	CASSLRQPTDTQYF
TRBV11-2	TRBJ1-2	CASSFRVYGYTF
TRBV20-1	TRBJ1-5	CSAIGADTSNQPQHF
TRBV12-3/TRBV12-4	TRBJ2-7	CASSHRLAGGLYEQYF
TRBV11-2	TRBJ1-1	CASSSSGGTLGKTEAFF
TRBV7-2	TRBJ2-5	CASSRERGVQETQYF
TRBV7-2	TRBJ2-2	CASSKYRGQNTGELFF
TRBV18	TRBJ2-5	CASSPPEGQTQYF
TRBV27	TRBJ1-1	CASSPARKGMNTEAFF
TRBV4-1	TRBJ2-3	CASSPGLARTDTQYF
TRBV18	TRBJ1-4	CASSEDRGNNEKLFF